The 30 T cell receptor beta chains in this list originate from one sample, sequenced in a study of blood T cell repertoires in COVID-19. Assay used: immunoSEQ multiplex PCR; TCRdb lists only in-frame clones, some missing. The table records over 250,000 clones, 70% to 90% of them present only once. Sequences were obtained from PBMCs or T cells enriched from blood (not recorded which). The receptors here all came from a woman aged 25 to 39 who had recovered from COVID-19.

A single count supports this clone. The chain combines TRBV11-2 with TRBJ1-1; no clear D gene. The V end lost 2 bases, the J end lost 4 bases, and 5 bases lay between the germline ends. CDR1 is SGHAT and CDR2 is FQNNGV in the germline V gene. CDR3 length equals 12 residues. The CDR3 reads CASSLLSTEAFF. The CDR3 DNA reads as TGTGCCAGCAGCTTACTGAGCACTGAAGCTTTCTTT.

The J gene is TRBJ1-2, the V gene TRBV6-6, with D unresolved. The ends were cut back, 7 bases at V and 5 bases at J, with 14 bases in the middle. The CDR3 length is 13 residues. Per the germline V gene, CDR1 is MNHNY and CDR2 is SVGAGI (reference sequence). For the CDR3, the DNA is TGTGCCAGCACCAGACCGGGGATATATGGCTACACCTTC. Its translation: CASTRPGIYGYTF.

This clone has a handful of counts. This chain links TRBV2 with TRBJ2-1; D ambiguous. This CDR3 is 10 amino acids long. Germline CDR1 reads SNHLY; CDR2 reads FYNNEI. The V gene lost 8 bases and the J gene lost 9 bases, with 8 bases spanning the gap. In DNA form, the CDR3 reads TGTGCCAGCGGTGGCGCTGAGCAGTTCTTC. Its protein product is CASGGAEQFF.

The table lists this clone with a few counts. The gene calls are TRBV3-1 (or the pseudogene TRBV3-2) and TRBJ1-2; possible D gene TRBD1, 6 bases. V was shortened by 1 base and J by 0 bases, with 12 bases between the two germline ends. CDR1 and CDR2 from the germline V gene are LGHDT and YNNKEL (reference sequence). This CDR3 comprises 16 residues. The CDR3 DNA reads as TGTGCCAGCAGCCAAGTCGGGGGGCAGGCTAACTATGGCTACACCTTC. It codes for CASSQVGGQANYGYTF.

The chain joins TRBV4-2 to TRBJ2-1; D is possibly TRBD2 (6 bases). CDR3 length equals 21 residues. Germline CDR1 LGHNA, CDR2 YNFKEQ. The V end was cut by 3 bases, the J end by 3 bases, with 30 bases between. The CDR3 sequence is CASSQQPPGLQGFVDYNEQFF. In DNA, the CDR3 is TGTGCCAGCAGCCAGCAACCTCCGGGACTCCAAGGGTTTGTCGACTACAATGAGCAGTTCTTC.

The rearrangement links TRBV3-1 (or the pseudogene TRBV3-2) to TRBJ2-3, with D possibly being TRBD2 (6 bases). This CDR3 is 14 amino acids long. V lost 4 bases and J 1 base, leaving 9 bases between the germline ends. Germline V lookup: CDR1 LGHDT, CDR2 YNNKEL (reference sequence). The CDR3 here is CASSPDYRTDTQYF. As DNA, the CDR3 is TGTGCCAGCAGCCCGGACTACCGCACAGATACGCAGTATTTT.

The chain employs TRBV6-6 and TRBJ1-6; weak D call: TRBD1 (6 bases). The V end was cut by 5 bases, the J end by 0 bases, with 23 bases between. Germline CDR1 is MNHNY and CDR2 is SVGAGI (reference sequence). The length of the CDR3 is 20 residues. Here the CDR3 DNA reads TGTGCCAGCAGTCACCTATCTCGGACAGTCCGGAGCTCCTATAATTCACCCCTCCACTTT. This translates into CASSHLSRTVRSSYNSPLHF.

The chain couples TRBV19 to TRBJ2-3; 10 bases are a match to TRBD2. Germline lookup yields CDR1 LNHDA and CDR2 SQIVND (reference sequence). The CDR3 totals 16 residues. Trimming cost V 5 bases and J 4 bases; bases outside gene matches: 9. The CDR3 loop reads CASSAPSGGASDTQYF. The CDR3 DNA sequence: TGTGCCAGTAGTGCACCGAGCGGGGGGGCGTCAGATACGCAGTATTTT.

The gene calls are TRBV7-2 and TRBJ1-1, with 7 bases identical to TRBD1. The V gene's germline CDR1 is SGHTA and CDR2 FQGNSA. CDR3 length equals 14 residues. The V and J ends lost 3 bases and 0 bases, in that order; junction bases with no gene match: 1. The CDR3 DNA reads as TGTGCCAGCAGCTTTCAGGGGGTGAACACTGAAGCTTTCTTT. This sequence encodes CASSFQGVNTEAFF.

V is TRBV9 and J is TRBJ1-2; no clear D gene. Trimming shortened V by 2 bases and J by 5 bases, and 13 bases separated the two germline ends. Germline CDR1 is SGDLS and CDR2 is YYNGEE. The CDR3 length is 14 residues. The CDR3 sequence is CASSVNQAGYGYTF. For the CDR3, the DNA is TGTGCCAGCAGCGTGAATCAGGCGGGGTATGGCTACACCTTC.

The CDR3 sequence is CASSVVTSGTQYF. The CDR3 region has the DNA TGTGCCAGCAGCGTAGTTACTAGCGGGACGCAGTATTTT. The V and J genes are TRBV9 and TRBJ2-3, with TRBD2 identical over 9 bases. J lost 9 bases, V lost 0 bases, and 2 bases had no gene match. The CDR3 is made up of 13 amino acids. Germline V lookup: CDR1 SGDLS, CDR2 YYNGEE.

The V and J genes are TRBV30 and TRBJ2-7; no firm D call. This CDR3 region has 13 residues. The V end lost 0 bases, the J end lost 3 bases, and 9 bases lay between the germline ends. Germline assignment: CDR1 GTSNPN and CDR2 SVGIG (reference sequence). Here the CDR3 DNA reads TGTGCCTGGAGTGTACAAAGGAGCTACGAGCAGTACTTC. Amino acid sequence: CAWSVQRSYEQYF.

The chain employs TRBV27 and TRBJ1-1, with TRBD1 matching over 8 bases. Germline V gene data show CDR1 as MNHEY and CDR2 as SMNVEV (reference sequence). J was trimmed by 5 bases and V by 6 bases; bases with no gene match: 5. CDR3 size: 13 residues. The CDR3 bases are TGTGCCAGCAGCAGGGGGCCGGGTACTGAAGCTTTCTTT. Translating gives CASSRGPGTEAFF.

This clone has a single count. The chain links TRBV28 to TRBJ2-4; D possibly corresponds to TRBD1 (6 bases). CDR3 length equals 16 residues. Trimming shortened V by 6 bases and J by 9 bases, and 24 bases separated the two germline ends. CDR1 and CDR2 from the germline V gene are MDHEN and SYDVKM. The CDR3, as DNA: TGTGCCAGCAGCCCCCTAGGGGGTTTCAGCGCAAGCATTCAGTACTTC. Translating gives CASSPLGGFSASIQYF.

The chain employs TRBV4-3 and TRBJ2-3, with TRBD2 identical over 7 bases. CDR3 length: 18 residues. Unmatched junction bases numbered 11, after V lost 0 bases and J lost 2 bases. Germline V gives CDR1 LGHNA, CDR2 YSLEER. The CDR3 loop reads CASSQEAPTGGNTDTQYF. Here the CDR3 DNA reads TGCGCCAGCAGCCAAGAGGCGCCAACGGGGGGAAACACAGATACGCAGTATTTT.

J is TRBJ2-3 and V is TRBV19; 13 bases are shared with TRBD2. The germline V gene has CDR1 LNHDA and CDR2 SQIVND (reference sequence). This CDR3 is built from 16 residues. V was pared by 6 bases and J by 3 bases, with 6 bases of the junction left unmatched. The CDR3 DNA follows: TGTGCCAGTAGGGGACTAGCGGGATCGCCGACAGATACGCAGTATTTT. It codes for CASRGLAGSPTDTQYF.

This clone appeared a single time. The chain uses TRBV5-6 and TRBJ2-7; TRBD1 agrees at 8 bases. Unmatched junction bases numbered 9, after V lost 4 bases and J lost 3 bases. Germline assignment: CDR1 SGHDT and CDR2 YYEEEE. The CDR3 contains 15 residues. The CDR3: CASSGAGTGNYEQYF. CDR3 nucleotides: TGTGCCAGCAGCGGTGCCGGGACAGGCAACTACGAGCAGTACTTC.

The chain is built from TRBV11-3 and TRBJ1-3; unclear D gene. V gave up 2 bases and J gave up 4 bases, with 24 bases separating them. CDR3 size: 19 residues. Germline values: CDR1 SGHNT, CDR2 YENEEA. The CDR3 spells CASSLWPHYRKTGGNTIYF. Here the CDR3 DNA reads TGTGCCAGCAGCTTATGGCCTCACTACAGAAAAACGGGAGGAAACACCATATATTTT.

This chain connects TRBV11-2 to TRBJ1-2; 9 bases align to TRBD1. With 3 bases clipped from V and 6 bases from J, the junction kept 11 bases outside the gene matches. This CDR3 contains 16 residues. The germline V gene encodes CDR1 SGHAT and CDR2 FQNNGV. The CDR3 DNA sequence: TGTGCCAGCAGCTTTACGACGACAGGGGGTCGAGATGGCTACACCTTC. Its protein is CASSFTTTGGRDGYTF.

The chain has TRBV12-2 and TRBJ2-7; TRBD2, the table's D call, was not compared with the DNA. TRBV12-2 is annotated as a pseudogene. The CDR3 runs 17 residues. The CDR3 here is CASRLERGLPSHYEQYF. Here the CDR3 DNA reads TGTGCAAGTCGCTTAGAGCGGGGGCTCCCCTCCCACTACGAGCAGTACTTC.

This chain connects TRBV19 to TRBJ1-5; 9 nucleotides agree with TRBD1. The ends lost 8 bases at V and 4 bases at J; junction bases unmatched: 9. The germline gives CDR1 LNHDA, CDR2 SQIVND (reference sequence). The CDR3 contains 15 residues. CDR3 loop: CASVGTGRPNQPQHF. Here the CDR3 DNA reads TGTGCCAGTGTCGGGACAGGGAGACCGAATCAGCCCCAGCATTTT. The complete variable domain, with remaining parts taken from reference TRBV19 and TRBJ1-5, reads DGGITQSPKYLFRKEGQNVTLSCEQNLNHDAMYWYRQDPGQGLRLIYYSQIVNDFQKGDIAEGYSVSREKKESFPLTVTSAQKNPTAFYLCASVGTGRPNQPQHFGDGTRLSIL.

The chain is built from TRBV2 and TRBJ2-2; 13 bases fit TRBD2. Germline V CDR1 and CDR2: SNHLY, FYNNEI. This CDR3 contains 15 residues. Trimming at V came to 7 bases and at J to 2 bases, leaving 1 base not matched to a gene. The DNA of the CDR3 is TGTGCCAGCAAGGGACTAGCGGGAAACACCGGGGAGCTGTTTTTT. It codes for CASKGLAGNTGELFF.

The genes are TRBV6-1 and TRBJ1-5; D might be TRBD1 (6 bases). From germline, CDR1 is MNHNS and CDR2 SASEGT. The length of the CDR3 is 16 residues. V lost 4 bases and J lost 1, with 14 bases in between. CDR3 sequence reads: CASSGGLPGSNQPQHF. The CDR3 DNA reads as TGTGCCAGCAGTGGGGGGCTACCGGGGAGCAATCAGCCCCAGCATTTT.

The chain uses TRBV9 and TRBJ2-1; possible D gene TRBD2, 6 bases. Trimming removed 0 bases from V and 8 bases from J, with 15 bases in between. The CDR3 contains 15 residues. CDR1 is SGDLS, CDR2 YYNGEE, per germline. DNA of the CDR3: TGTGCCAGCAGCGTAGCTTGGGGGGAGAGGGATGAGCAGTTCTTC. Its protein product is CASSVAWGERDEQFF.

The rearrangement uses TRBV21-1 and TRBJ2-7; the listed D gene, TRBD2, was not tested against the DNA. TRBV21-1 is annotated as a pseudogene. This CDR3 contains 16 residues. For the CDR3, the DNA is TGTGCCAGCAGCAAAGTAGCGGGAGGCCCCTCCTACGAGCAGTACTTC. Its protein product is CASSKVAGGPSYEQYF.

About this clone itself: Compared with germline, one end of the junction differs, possibly owing to a read error. The chain has TRBV29-1 and TRBJ2-3, with 9 positions matching TRBD1. Germline V CDR1 and CDR2: SQVTM, ANQGSEA. The CDR3 runs to 13 residues. The DNA of the CDR3 is TGCAGCGTTGAAATGGGGGCGGGGACAGGGAGGAATTTT. The encoded protein is CSVEMGAGTGRNF.

This clone was detected a few times. V is TRBV2 and J is TRBJ1-5, with D uncertain. The germline CDR1 and CDR2 sequences are SNHLY and FYNNEI. The CDR3 extends over 11 amino acids. Trimming shortened V by 6 bases and J by 6 bases, and 6 bases separated the two germline ends. The CDR3 DNA reads TGTGCCAGCAGGAGAGGTCAGCCCCAGCATTTT. Protein sequence: CASRRGQPQHF.

The chain has TRBV5-5 and TRBJ1-6; perhaps TRBD1 as D (6 bases). The V and J ends lost 4 bases and 8 bases respectively, with 13 bases between them. CDR1 SGHKS and CDR2 YYEKEE come from the germline V gene (reference sequence). The CDR3 consists of 14 residues. Written as DNA, the CDR3 is TGTGCCAGCAGCAAACAGGGAAGCGATTCACCCCTCCACTTT. Its protein product is CASSKQGSDSPLHF.

The rearrangement joins TRBV11-3 to TRBJ2-2; TRBD2 aligns across 14 bases. The CDR3 length is 15 residues. V lost 4 bases to trimming and J lost 8 bases; unmatched junction nucleotides: 3. Germline CDR1 SGHNT, CDR2 YENEEA. CDR3 nucleotides: TGTGCCAGCAGCTCCGGGACTAGCGGGAGTGGGGAGCTGTTTTTT. Its translation: CASSSGTSGSGELFF.

V gene TRBV27 combines with J gene TRBJ2-7; 13 nucleotides line up with TRBD2. CDR3 length: 15 residues. After removal of 5 bases from V and 2 bases from J, the junction contained 3 bases not matched to a gene. Germline values: CDR1 MNHEY, CDR2 SMNVEV (reference sequence). CDR3 bases: TGTGCCAGCAGTACTGGACTAGCGGGAGCCTACGAGCAGTACTTC. This gives the protein CASSTGLAGAYEQYF.